A single sample is the source of the 30 T cell receptor beta chains below, sequenced in a study of blood T cell repertoires in COVID-19 (TCRdb year 2020). The library came from the immunoSEQ multiplex PCR assay. Entries here come from immuneACCESS through TCRdb and include only in-frame sequences with V and J called. Some clones fail to appear in such tables; in the studies checked, an unresolved V gene covers under half of the shortfall, and the cause of the remainder is unknown. Present in this sample are fewer than 500,000 clones, over 75% of which were seen just once. Of the sample, approximately 1.3% falls within the top ten clones. The sample comprised PBMCs or T cells enriched from blood (not recorded which). These receptors all stem from a man aged 30 to 39 who had recovered from COVID-19.

The chain carries TRBV5-6 and TRBJ1-5, with TRBD1 matching 7 bases. The ends lost 4 bases at V and 1 base at J; junction bases unmatched: 2. CDR1 is SGHDT, CDR2 YYEEEE, per germline. The CDR3 spans 14 residues. The DNA of the CDR3 is TGTGCCAGCAGCCGACAGGGCAGCAATCAGCCCCAGCATTTT. Encoded protein: CASSRQGSNQPQHF.

The sample holds one count of this clone. Distinct nucleotide sequences in the sample also encode this CDR3. This chain uses TRBV30 with TRBJ1-1, with TRBD1 as a possible D gene (5 bases). The germline V gene has CDR1 GTSNPN and CDR2 SVGIG (reference sequence). This CDR3 contains 13 residues. The V end was cut by 0 bases, the J end by 5 bases, with 10 bases between. In DNA form, the CDR3 reads TGTGCCTGGAGTGTCGGGGGGTCAACTGAAGCTTTCTTT. This gives the protein CAWSVGGSTEAFF.

The chain has TRBV11-2 and TRBJ1-2; 10 nucleotides agree with TRBD1. The CDR3 is made up of 14 amino acids. Germline values: CDR1 SGHAT, CDR2 FQNNGV. V was clipped by 2 bases and J by 8 bases; unmatched bases: 5. The CDR3 DNA sequence: TGTGCCAGCAGCTTACGACAGGGGGCATACGGCTACACCTTC. It encodes CASSLRQGAYGYTF.

The chain is built from TRBV9 and TRBJ1-1, with a tentative D call TRBD1 (6 bases). Germline CDR1 and CDR2: SGDLS and YYNGEE. The CDR3 loop spans 15 amino acids. V shed 0 bases and J shed 4 bases, with 13 bases lying between them. Here the CDR3 DNA reads TGTGCCAGCAGCGTAGCGCCAGGGGAAGTCACTGAAGCTTTCTTT. This codes for CASSVAPGEVTEAFF. The entire variable domain, with the rest obtained from reference TRBV9 and TRBJ1-1, is as follows: DSGVTQTPKHLITATGQRVTLRCSPRSGDLSVYWYQQSLDQGLQFLIQYYNGEERAKGNILERFSAQQFPDLHSELNLSSLELGDSALYFCASSVAPGEVTEAFFGQGTRLTVV.

This chain connects TRBV29-1 to TRBJ1-2, with D hard to call. CDR3 length equals 14 residues. Per the germline V gene, CDR1 is SQVTM and CDR2 is ANQGSEA. With 0 bases removed from V and 8 bases from J, the gap between germline ends came to 16 bases. This CDR3 reads CSVEDLGGIRGYTF. The CDR3 DNA follows: TGCAGCGTTGAAGATCTGGGAGGGATCAGGGGCTACACCTTC. Based on the CDR3 plus reference TRBV29-1 and TRBJ1-2, the full variable domain is SAVISQKPSRDICQRGTSLTIQCQVDSQVTMMFWYRQQPGQSLTLIATANQGSEATYESGFVIDKFPISRPNLTFSTLTVSNMSPEDSSIYLCSVEDLGGIRGYTFGSGTRLTVV.

Only one count was recorded for this clone. J is TRBJ1-1 and V is TRBV10-1, with 7 bases identical to TRBD1. The CDR3 spans 15 residues. With V trimmed by 3 bases and J by 6 bases, 10 bases remained unmatched. Germline assignment: CDR1 WNHNN and CDR2 SYGVQD (reference sequence). Here the CDR3 DNA reads TGCGCCAGCAGTGATCAAGGACAGGTTCTCCCTGAAGCTTTCTTT. As protein: CASSDQGQVLPEAFF.

This clone was counted a few times. The V gene is TRBV9, the J gene TRBJ2-1; 7 nucleotides match TRBD2. After removal of 0 bases from V and 7 bases from J, the junction contained 16 bases not matched to a gene. The CDR3 covers 18 residues. Germline values: CDR1 SGDLS, CDR2 YYNGEE. The CDR3 DNA reads as TGTGCCAGCAGCGTAGTTTCCCGCGGGGGTGGCGTGGTAAATGAGCAGTTCTTC. It encodes CASSVVSRGGGVVNEQFF.

This chain uses TRBV6-5 with TRBJ2-2; 8 nucleotides align to TRBD1. The V gene's germline CDR1 is MNHEY and CDR2 SVGAGI. The CDR3 covers 15 residues. V lost 5 bases and J lost 5; bases outside the gene matches: 7. The CDR3 nucleotides read TGTGCCAGCAGTCGGATCAGGGGGCAAACCGGGGAGCTGTTTTTT. Protein product: CASSRIRGQTGELFF.

The chain links TRBV20-1 to TRBJ1-1; 7 bases are a match to TRBD1. The length of the CDR3 is 14 residues. Trimming at V came to 3 bases and at J to 5 bases, leaving 9 bases not matched to a gene. In germline, CDR1 is DFQATT, CDR2 SNEGSKA (reference sequence). The CDR3 reads CSASRAGGGTEAFF. The CDR3 region has the DNA TGCAGTGCTAGTAGGGCAGGGGGAGGTACTGAAGCTTTCTTT.

The chain uses TRBV7-9 and TRBJ2-7; TRBD1 matches at 8 bases. The CDR3 runs to 14 residues. V was clipped by 5 bases and J by 3 bases; unmatched bases: 6. Germline-derived CDR1 and CDR2 are SEHNR and FQNEAQ (reference sequence). For the CDR3, the DNA is TGTGCCAGCAGCCGGACAGGGATGAACTACGAGCAGTACTTC. It is translated as CASSRTGMNYEQYF.

This chain links TRBV6-5 with TRBJ1-1; D remains ambiguous. This CDR3 spans 15 amino acids. Germline CDR1 reads MNHEY; CDR2 reads SVGAGI. V was trimmed by 1 base and J by 1 base, leaving 10 bases between them. CDR3 sequence reads: CASSYYPERNTEAFF. DNA of the CDR3: TGTGCCAGCAGTTACTACCCGGAGAGGAACACTGAAGCTTTCTTT.

The V and J genes are TRBV11-3 and TRBJ1-5, with 7 bases that match TRBD1. The CDR3 runs to 14 residues. The ends lost 1 base at V and 6 bases at J; junction bases unmatched: 3. Germline lookup yields CDR1 SGHNT and CDR2 YENEEA. CDR3 protein: CASSLGQGRQPQHF. In DNA, the CDR3 is TGTGCCAGCAGCTTAGGACAGGGTCGTCAGCCCCAGCATTTT.

The chain is built from TRBV10-3 and TRBJ1-1; TRBD1 matches 8 bases. CDR3 length: 12 residues. Per germline, CDR1 ENHRY and CDR2 SYGVKD. J lost 8 bases, V lost 5 bases, and 4 bases had no gene match. The CDR3 protein is CAISLTGDEAFF. For the CDR3, the DNA is TGTGCCATCAGTCTGACAGGGGACGAAGCTTTCTTT.

The chain links TRBV18 to TRBJ1-6, with no clear D. Germline CDR1 reads KGHSH; CDR2 reads LQKENI. Deletions cut 2 bases from V and 9 bases from J, with 8 bases between. The CDR3 is 13 residues long. CDR3 nucleotide sequence: TGTGCCAGCTCACCAAGCGGAAGTTCACCCCTCCACTTT. Its protein is CASSPSGSSPLHF.

The rearrangement joins TRBV7-9 to TRBJ2-4, with a weak D call TRBD2 (5 bases). The V and J ends lost 1 base and 6 bases respectively, with 19 bases between them. In germline, CDR1 is SEHNR, CDR2 FQNEAQ (reference sequence). CDR3 length: 17 residues. The CDR3 DNA reads TGTGCCAGCAGCTTAGGGGCCGGGTCCGGGGTGTCAAACATTCAGTACTTC. It codes for CASSLGAGSGVSNIQYF.

J is TRBJ1-3 and V is TRBV6-5; maybe TRBD1 (6 bases). This CDR3 comprises 16 residues. The germline V gene has CDR1 MNHEY and CDR2 SVGAGI. V was shortened by 3 bases and J by 0 bases, with 12 bases between the two germline ends. CDR3 in DNA: TGTGCCAGCAGTTATTCCGGGGACAACTCTGGAAACACCATATATTTT. Translated: CASSYSGDNSGNTIYF.

This chain uses TRBV3-1 (or the pseudogene TRBV3-2) with TRBJ1-2; tentative D call: TRBD1 (5 bases). The CDR3 length is 15 residues. The V gene's germline CDR1 is LGHDT and CDR2 YNNKEL (reference sequence). Trimming pared 6 bases from V and 1 base from J, leaving 15 bases between. The CDR3 bases are TGTGCCAGCAGTCTCAGCGGGGGGAATAACTATGGCTACACCTTC. As protein: CASSLSGGNNYGYTF.

CDR3 nucleotide sequence: TGTGCCACCAGCAGAGAGCGGGACGTGTTCTATGGCTACACCTTC. This translates into CATSRERDVFYGYTF. The gene calls are TRBV15 and TRBJ1-2; tentative D call: TRBD1 (5 bases). V was pared by 0 bases and J by 4 bases, with 12 bases between. Germline CDR1 and CDR2: LNHNV and YYDKDF (reference sequence). This CDR3 has 15 amino acids.

The chain recombines TRBV15 with TRBJ1-4, with 8 bases lining up with TRBD1. The CDR3 length is 15 residues. The germline V gene has CDR1 LNHNV and CDR2 YYDKDF (reference sequence). Trimming at V came to 6 bases and at J to 3 bases, leaving 6 bases not matched to a gene. The CDR3 loop is CATRLTGGPNEKLFF. The DNA for the CDR3 is TGTGCCACCAGGCTAACAGGGGGGCCTAATGAAAAACTGTTTTTT.

V gene TRBV19 combines with J gene TRBJ2-2, with 11 nucleotides matching TRBD1. The CDR3 has 15 amino acids. In germline, CDR1 is LNHDA, CDR2 SQIVND (reference sequence). After removal of 4 bases from V and 5 bases from J, the junction contained 3 bases not matched to a gene. This chain's CDR3 is CASSTGTGGTGELFF. As DNA, the CDR3 is TGTGCCAGTAGTACAGGGACAGGGGGGACCGGGGAGCTGTTTTTT.

The chain employs TRBV3-1 (or the pseudogene TRBV3-2) and TRBJ2-3; TRBD2 matches at 8 bases. This CDR3 spans 19 amino acids. The trim removed 0 bases at V and 2 bases at J, leaving 13 bases unmatched. Germline CDR1 and CDR2: LGHDT and YNNKEL (reference sequence). The DNA of the CDR3 is TGTGCCAGCAGCCAAGAACTCCGGAGAGCGGGGGCTTCCACAGATACGCAGTATTTT. Encoded protein: CASSQELRRAGASTDTQYF.

The rearrangement joins TRBV7-2 to TRBJ1-1, with D possibly being TRBD1 (5 bases). This CDR3 is built from 15 residues. Trimming took 1 base from V and 5 from J, leaving 14 bases between them. Germline CDR1 is SGHTA and CDR2 is FQGNSA. This CDR3 reads CASSLVWGGKTEAFF. The CDR3 region has the DNA TGTGCCAGCAGCTTAGTTTGGGGCGGGAAAACTGAAGCTTTCTTT.

The chain joins TRBV7-2 to TRBJ1-6; possibly TRBD1 for D (5 bases). Germline V gene lookup returns CDR1 SGHTA and CDR2 FQGNSA. V dropped 0 bases and J dropped 8 bases, with 14 bases sitting between them. The CDR3 runs to 16 residues. The CDR3 spells CASSLAFRQGDSPLHF. The CDR3 nucleotides are TGTGCCAGCAGCTTAGCTTTTAGGCAGGGTGATTCACCCCTCCACTTT.

V and J are TRBV6-5 and TRBJ2-3; TRBD2 is a possible D gene (6 bases). Per germline, CDR1 MNHEY and CDR2 SVGAGI. V shed 7 bases and J shed 0 bases, with 8 bases lying between them. The CDR3 is 13 amino acids. CDR3 bases: TGTGCCAGCACGGACTATAGCACAGATACGCAGTATTTT. As protein: CASTDYSTDTQYF.

V usage is TRBV7-2 and J usage is TRBJ1-2; 9 bases are shared with TRBD1. From germline, CDR1 is SGHTA and CDR2 FQGNSA. The CDR3 extends over 14 amino acids. J lost 5 bases, V lost 4 bases, and 5 bases had no gene match. The CDR3 spells CASSSHGTGYGYTF. CDR3 in DNA: TGTGCCAGCAGCTCGCACGGGACAGGGTATGGCTACACCTTC.

The V call is TRBV19, the J call TRBJ1-3, with D possibly being TRBD1 (6 bases). Germline-derived CDR1 and CDR2 are LNHDA and SQIVND (reference sequence). There are 14 residues in the CDR3. Trimming pared 9 bases from V and 2 bases from J, leaving 14 bases between. The CDR3 DNA reads TGTGCCAGCAAGCCGACAGGAACTGGAAACACCATATATTTT. It specifies CASKPTGTGNTIYF.

The table lists this clone with a few counts. The J gene is TRBJ1-4, the V gene TRBV5-5; D might be TRBD1 (5 bases). The CDR3 covers 16 residues. Trimming pared 3 bases from V and 5 bases from J, leaving 17 bases between. Germline loops: CDR1 SGHKS, CDR2 YYEKEE (reference sequence). The CDR3 here is CASSYSRVGPNEKLFF. The CDR3, as DNA: TGTGCCAGCAGCTACTCCAGGGTAGGACCGAATGAAAAACTGTTTTTT.

This clone was counted a few times. This rearrangement joins TRBV27 to TRBJ1-6, with no clear D. The CDR3 totals 17 residues. Trimming pared 7 bases from V and 7 bases from J, leaving 23 bases between. Germline V gene sequence: CDR1 MNHEY, CDR2 SMNVEV (reference sequence). The CDR3 DNA is TGTGCCAGCACCCATTTAACCCTATCAGAGGGCAATTCACCCCTCCACTTT. Amino acids: CASTHLTLSEGNSPLHF.

This chain connects TRBV3-1 (or the pseudogene TRBV3-2) to TRBJ2-7, with unresolved D. Trimming took off 4 bases at V and 3 bases at J, with 16 bases between the two ends. The germline CDR1 and CDR2 sequences are LGHDT and YNNKEL (reference sequence). CDR3 length: 15 residues. In DNA form, the CDR3 reads TGTGCCAGCAGCCCAGGTAGAAAAGGTAGCTACGAGCAGTACTTC. It encodes CASSPGRKGSYEQYF.

The chain couples TRBV3-1 (or the pseudogene TRBV3-2) to TRBJ2-7; no definite D call. Germline CDR1 LGHDT, CDR2 YNNKEL (reference sequence). The V end lost 3 bases, the J end lost 3 bases, and 15 bases lay between the germline ends. The CDR3 length is 15 residues. CDR3 residues: CASSQRSHPIYEQYF. The CDR3 DNA follows: TGTGCCAGCAGCCAGAGGTCCCACCCAATCTACGAGCAGTACTTC.